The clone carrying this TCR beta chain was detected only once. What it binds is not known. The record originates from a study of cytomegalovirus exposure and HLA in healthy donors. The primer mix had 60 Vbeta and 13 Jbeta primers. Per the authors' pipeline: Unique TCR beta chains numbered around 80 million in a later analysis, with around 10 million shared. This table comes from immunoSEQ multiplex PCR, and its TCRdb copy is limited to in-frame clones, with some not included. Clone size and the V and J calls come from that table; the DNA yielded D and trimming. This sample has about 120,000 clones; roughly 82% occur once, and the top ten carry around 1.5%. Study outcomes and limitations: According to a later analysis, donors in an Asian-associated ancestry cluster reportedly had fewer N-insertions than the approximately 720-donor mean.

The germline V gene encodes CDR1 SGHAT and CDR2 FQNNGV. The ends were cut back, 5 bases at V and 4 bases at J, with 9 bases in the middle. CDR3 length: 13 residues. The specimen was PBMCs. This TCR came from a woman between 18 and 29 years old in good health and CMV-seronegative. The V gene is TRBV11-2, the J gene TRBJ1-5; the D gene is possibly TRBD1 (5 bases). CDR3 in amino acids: CASSGGLNQPQHF. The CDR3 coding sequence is TGTGCCAGCAGCGGGGGACTAAATCAGCCCCAGCATTTT.